The clone carrying this T cell receptor (beta chain) was seen a few times. The antigen is unknown. This sample was taken from a study of cytomegalovirus exposure and HLA in healthy donors. Study-level findings and limits: Approximately 160 TCR beta chains were listed as cytomegalovirus-associated.

13 Jbeta primers and 60 Vbeta primers were used for the PCR. TCRdb keeps only in-frame clones here, not all; method: immunoSEQ multiplex PCR. The repertoire holds some 140,000 clones, with 77% as singletons. The receptor comes from a woman in her thirties or forties in good health and CMV-seronegative. The sequenced material came from PBMCs.

CDR3 DNA sequence: TGTGCCAGCAGCCTGGGACAGATGAACACTGAAGCTTTCTTT. This translates into CASSLGQMNTEAFF. V usage is TRBV6-5 and J usage is TRBJ1-1; 7 bases agree with TRBD1. The CDR3 runs to 14 residues. Germline V gene sequence: CDR1 MNHEY, CDR2 SVGAGI. The trim removed 6 bases at V and 0 bases at J, leaving 4 bases unmatched.